A selection of T cell receptor beta chains follows, all from one sample in a study of blood T cell repertoires in COVID-19. Some clones are missing from TCRdb's copy, which holds only in-frame ones; the method was immunoSEQ multiplex PCR. This table holds more than 60,000 clones, about four fifths found once. Sequencing input: peripheral blood. The receptors derive from a man in his sixties with acute or convalescent COVID-19. The CDR3 runs from the conserved cysteine through the conserved F or W. Fields, in order: J gene, V gene, D gene, clone size, CDR3 protein, CDR3 DNA. A D gene is named only where the DNA matches it firmly. Size tells how often a clone was seen (once, few, many) or the class of an expanded clone, and some rows leave it out.

j_call: TRBJ2-1
v_call: TRBV5-1
d_call: NA
clone_size: NA
cdr3_aa: CASSVQGSSYNEQFF
cdr3_nt: TGCGCCAGCAGCGTACAGGGCAGCTCCTACAATGAGCAGTTCTTC

j_call: TRBJ2-1
v_call: TRBV21-1
d_call: NA
clone_size: NA
cdr3_aa: CASSLSPARPLGANEQFF
cdr3_nt: TGTGCCAGCAGCCTTTCCCCTGCCCGCCCGTTGGGGGCCAATGAGCAGTTCTTC

j_call: TRBJ1-1
v_call: TRBV7-3
d_call: NA
clone_size: NA
cdr3_aa: CASSVGHANTEAFF
cdr3_nt: TGTGCCAGCAGCGTGGGACACGCGAACACTGAAGCTTTCTTT

j_call: TRBJ1-2
v_call: TRBV7-9
d_call: TRBD1
clone_size: few
cdr3_aa: CASSSPREGAYTF
cdr3_nt: TGTGCCAGCAGTTCCCCCCGGGAGGGGGCCTACACCTTC

j_call: TRBJ2-1
v_call: TRBV4-1
d_call: NA
clone_size: NA
cdr3_aa: CASSQGQARNEQFF
cdr3_nt: TGCGCCAGCAGCCAAGGACAGGCGAGGAATGAGCAGTTCTTC

j_call: TRBJ1-5
v_call: TRBV6-5
d_call: TRBD1
clone_size: NA
cdr3_aa: CASKPGGKSNQPQHF
cdr3_nt: TGTGCCAGCAAACCAGGGGGAAAAAGCAATCAGCCCCAGCATTTT

j_call: TRBJ2-1
v_call: TRBV18
d_call: NA
clone_size: NA
cdr3_aa: CASYDSPGNEQFF
cdr3_nt: TGTGCCAGCTACGACAGCCCAGGTAATGAGCAGTTCTTC

j_call: TRBJ1-2
v_call: TRBV7-9
d_call: NA
clone_size: NA
cdr3_aa: CASSHGGQVGYTF
cdr3_nt: TGTGCCAGCAGCCACGGGGGTCAGGTTGGCTACACCTTC

j_call: TRBJ2-3
v_call: TRBV7-2
d_call: NA
clone_size: once
cdr3_aa: CASSLGQKTGAQYF
cdr3_nt: TGTGCCAGCAGCTTAGGTCAGAAGACTGGTGCGCAGTATTTT

j_call: TRBJ1-6
v_call: TRBV5-6
d_call: NA
clone_size: once
cdr3_aa: CASSWGQRPTNSPLHF
cdr3_nt: TGTGCCAGCAGCTGGGGACAACGGCCTACAAATTCACCCCTCCACTTT

j_call: TRBJ1-3
v_call: TRBV21-1
d_call: NA
clone_size: NA
cdr3_aa: CASSNGRGSGNTIYF
cdr3_nt: TGTGCCAGCAGCAACGGCAGGGGCTCTGGAAACACCATATATTTT

j_call: TRBJ1-5
v_call: TRBV18
d_call: TRBD1
clone_size: NA
cdr3_aa: CASSPGQGYGGNQPQHF
cdr3_nt: TGTGCCAGCTCACCGGGACAGGGGTACGGGGGCAATCAGCCCCAGCATTTT

j_call: TRBJ1-1
v_call: TRBV11-2
d_call: NA
clone_size: once
cdr3_aa: CASSLAWQISNTEAFF
cdr3_nt: TGTGCCAGCAGCTTAGCTTGGCAGATATCTAACACTGAAGCTTTCTTT

j_call: TRBJ1-4
v_call: TRBV10-3
d_call: TRBD1
clone_size: NA
cdr3_aa: CAIRPGQGGEKLFF
cdr3_nt: TGTGCCATACGACCGGGACAGGGAGGTGAAAAACTGTTTTTT

j_call: TRBJ2-1
v_call: TRBV5-6
d_call: NA
clone_size: NA
cdr3_aa: CASSRRLGEQFF
cdr3_nt: TGTGCCAGCAGCCGGAGGCTGGGAGAGCAGTTCTTC

j_call: TRBJ1-5
v_call: TRBV7-3
d_call: NA
clone_size: few
cdr3_aa: CASSLQGNQPQHF
cdr3_nt: TGTGCCAGCAGCCTACAGGGAAATCAGCCCCAGCATTTT

j_call: TRBJ2-5
v_call: TRBV9
d_call: TRBD1
clone_size: NA
cdr3_aa: CASSVGSGQGGETQYF
cdr3_nt: TGTGCCAGCAGCGTAGGGTCGGGACAGGGCGGAGAGACCCAGTACTTC

j_call: TRBJ1-1
v_call: TRBV19
d_call: TRBD1
clone_size: NA
cdr3_aa: CASNDRVEAFF
cdr3_nt: TGTGCCAGTAACGACAGGGTAGAAGCTTTCTTT

j_call: TRBJ1-1
v_call: TRBV7-3
d_call: TRBD1
clone_size: NA
cdr3_aa: CASSLTPGQPEAFF
cdr3_nt: TGTGCCAGCAGCTTAACGCCGGGACAGCCTGAAGCTTTCTTT

j_call: TRBJ1-6
v_call: TRBV6-5
d_call: NA
clone_size: once
cdr3_aa: CASRRTHNNSPLHF
cdr3_nt: TGTGCCAGCAGACGAACCCACAATAATTCACCCCTCCACTTT

j_call: TRBJ2-1
v_call: TRBV2
d_call: TRBD1
clone_size: NA
cdr3_aa: CASSWDSNYNEQFF
cdr3_nt: TGTGCCAGCAGTTGGGACAGTAACTACAATGAGCAGTTCTTC

j_call: TRBJ1-5
v_call: TRBV10-3
d_call: TRBD1
clone_size: NA
cdr3_aa: CAIRGQGGSNQPQHF
cdr3_nt: TGTGCCATCAGGGGACAGGGAGGGAGCAATCAGCCCCAGCATTTT

j_call: TRBJ2-7
v_call: TRBV7-2
d_call: TRBD2
clone_size: NA
cdr3_aa: CASSLRVPGGYEQYF
cdr3_nt: TGTGCCAGCAGCTTACGGGTTCCGGGGGGCTACGAGCAGTACTTC

j_call: TRBJ2-1
v_call: TRBV21-1
d_call: NA
clone_size: once
cdr3_aa: CASSRGFSYNEQFF
cdr3_nt: TGTGCCAGCAGCAGAGGGTTCTCCTACAATGAGCAGTTCTTC

j_call: TRBJ1-6
v_call: TRBV4-3
d_call: TRBD1
clone_size: NA
cdr3_aa: CASSQEPGQGVNSPLHF
cdr3_nt: TGCGCCAGCAGCCAAGAACCGGGACAGGGTGTGAATTCACCCCTCCACTTT

j_call: TRBJ2-7
v_call: TRBV18
d_call: TRBD2
clone_size: NA
cdr3_aa: CASSPGTNTYEQYF
cdr3_nt: TGTGCCAGCTCACCCGGGACTAACACCTACGAGCAGTACTTC

j_call: TRBJ1-2
v_call: TRBV5-1
d_call: NA
clone_size: NA
cdr3_aa: CASSLGPGERGYTF
cdr3_nt: TGCGCCAGCAGCTTGGGGCCGGGGGAACGAGGCTACACCTTC

j_call: TRBJ2-2
v_call: TRBV18
d_call: NA
clone_size: once
cdr3_aa: CASSPDRKNTGELFF
cdr3_nt: TGTGCCAGCTCGCCGGACAGAAAGAACACCGGGGAGCTGTTTTTT